The entry below gives a single TCR beta chain sequence along with its context. The sample is drawn from a study of blood T cell repertoires in COVID-19. The Seattle site enrolled patients during active infection and followed them longitudinally. Per germline, CDR1 SGDLS and CDR2 YYNGEE. The CDR3 extends over 14 amino acids. V trimming: 0 bases; J trimming: 5 bases; junction bases outside the gene matches: 4. Produced via immunoSEQ multiplex PCR; TCRdb's table is partial and in-frame only. Of 150,000 to 170,000 clones in the sample, 70% to 90% were seen once. This receptor was obtained from a woman in her sixties with COVID-19, enrolled during active disease. Specimen: peripheral blood. V gene TRBV9 combines with J gene TRBJ1-2, with 7 nucleotides matching TRBD1. CDR3 region: CASSVAEGAYGYTF. CDR3 DNA sequence: TGTGCCAGCAGCGTAGCGGAGGGGGCTTATGGCTACACCTTC.